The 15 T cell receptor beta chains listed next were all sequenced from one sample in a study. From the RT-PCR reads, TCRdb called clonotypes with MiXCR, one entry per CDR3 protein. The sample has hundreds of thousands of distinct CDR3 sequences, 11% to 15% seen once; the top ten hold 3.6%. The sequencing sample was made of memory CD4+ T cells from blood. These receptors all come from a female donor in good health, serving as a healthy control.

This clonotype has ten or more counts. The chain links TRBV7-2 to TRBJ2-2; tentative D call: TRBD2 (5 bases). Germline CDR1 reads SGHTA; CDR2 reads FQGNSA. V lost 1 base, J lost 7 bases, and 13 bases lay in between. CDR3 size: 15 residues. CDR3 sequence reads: CASSLGRGQVGELFF. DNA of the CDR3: TGTGCCAGCAGCTTAGGTAGAGGGCAAGTCGGGGAGCTGTTTTTT.

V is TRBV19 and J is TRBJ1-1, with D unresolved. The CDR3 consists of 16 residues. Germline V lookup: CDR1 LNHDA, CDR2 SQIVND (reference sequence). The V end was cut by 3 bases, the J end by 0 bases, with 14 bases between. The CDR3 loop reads CASSIRAGIMNTEAFF. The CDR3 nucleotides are TGTGCCAGTAGTATTAGGGCAGGAATAATGAACACTGAAGCTTTCTTT.

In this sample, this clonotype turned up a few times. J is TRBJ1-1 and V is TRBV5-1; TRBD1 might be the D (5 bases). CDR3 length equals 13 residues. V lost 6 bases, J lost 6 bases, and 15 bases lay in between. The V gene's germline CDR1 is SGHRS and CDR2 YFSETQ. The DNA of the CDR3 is TGCGCCAGCAAGTTACAGGCAGAGGCTGAAGCTTTCTTT. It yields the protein CASKLQAEAEAFF.

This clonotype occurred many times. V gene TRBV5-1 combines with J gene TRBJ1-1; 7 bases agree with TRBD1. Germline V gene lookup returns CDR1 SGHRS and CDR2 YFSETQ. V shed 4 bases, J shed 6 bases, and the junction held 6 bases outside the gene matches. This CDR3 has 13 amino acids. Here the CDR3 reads CASSPGGGAEAFF. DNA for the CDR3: TGCGCCAGCAGCCCCGGAGGGGGCGCTGAAGCTTTCTTT.

CDR3 DNA: TGTGCCACCAGTGGCGACAGCCCGTATGGCTACACCTTC. Translated, it gives CATSGDSPYGYTF. V and J are TRBV24-1 and TRBJ1-2; D is possibly TRBD1 (5 bases). Germline V gives CDR1 KGHDR, CDR2 SFDVKD. The CDR3 consists of 13 residues. The V end lost 5 bases, the J end lost 5 bases, and 11 bases lay between the germline ends.

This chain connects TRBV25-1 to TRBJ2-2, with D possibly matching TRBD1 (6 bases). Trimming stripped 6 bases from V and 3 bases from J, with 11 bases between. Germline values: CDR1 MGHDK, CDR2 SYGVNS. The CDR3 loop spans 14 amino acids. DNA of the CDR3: TGTGCCAGCAGCGGGGACACCCACACCGGGGAGCTGTTTTTT. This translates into CASSGDTHTGELFF.

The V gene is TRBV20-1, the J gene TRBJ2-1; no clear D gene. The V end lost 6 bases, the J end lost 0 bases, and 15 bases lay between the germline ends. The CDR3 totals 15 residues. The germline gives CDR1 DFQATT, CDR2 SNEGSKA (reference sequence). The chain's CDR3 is CSANNPKRSYNEQFF. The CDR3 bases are TGCAGTGCAAATAACCCCAAACGCTCCTACAATGAGCAGTTCTTC.

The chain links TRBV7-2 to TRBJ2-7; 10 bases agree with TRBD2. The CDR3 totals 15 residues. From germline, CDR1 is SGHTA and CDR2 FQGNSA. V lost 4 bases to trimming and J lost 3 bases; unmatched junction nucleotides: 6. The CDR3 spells CASSSLAGSDYEQYF. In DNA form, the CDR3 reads TGTGCCAGCAGCTCACTAGCGGGATCAGACTACGAGCAGTACTTC.

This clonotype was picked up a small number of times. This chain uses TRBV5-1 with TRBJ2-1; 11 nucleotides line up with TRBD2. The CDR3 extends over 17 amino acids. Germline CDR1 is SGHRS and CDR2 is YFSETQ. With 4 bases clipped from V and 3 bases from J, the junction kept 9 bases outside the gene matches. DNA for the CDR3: TGCGCCAGCAGCCTATCCCCGACTAGCGGGAACTACAATGAGCAGTTCTTC. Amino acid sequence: CASSLSPTSGNYNEQFF. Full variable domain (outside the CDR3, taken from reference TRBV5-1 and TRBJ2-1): KAGVTQTPRYLIKTRGQQVTLSCSPISGHRSVSWYQQTPGQGLQFLFEYFSETQRNKGNFPGRFSGRQFSNSRSEMNVSTLELGDSALYLCASSLSPTSGNYNEQFFGPGTRLTVL.

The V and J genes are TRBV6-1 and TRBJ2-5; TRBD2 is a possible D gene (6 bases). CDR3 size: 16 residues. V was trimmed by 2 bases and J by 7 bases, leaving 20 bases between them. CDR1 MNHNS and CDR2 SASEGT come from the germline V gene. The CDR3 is CASSERGGSGIGTQYF. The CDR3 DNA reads TGTGCCAGCAGTGAAAGAGGAGGGAGTGGGATCGGGACCCAGTACTTC.

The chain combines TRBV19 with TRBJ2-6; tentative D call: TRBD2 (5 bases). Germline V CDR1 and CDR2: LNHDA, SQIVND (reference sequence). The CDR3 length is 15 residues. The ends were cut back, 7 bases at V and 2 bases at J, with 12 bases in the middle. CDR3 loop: CASNEGEAGANVLTF. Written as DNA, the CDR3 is TGTGCCAGTAATGAGGGCGAGGCTGGGGCCAACGTCCTGACTTTC.

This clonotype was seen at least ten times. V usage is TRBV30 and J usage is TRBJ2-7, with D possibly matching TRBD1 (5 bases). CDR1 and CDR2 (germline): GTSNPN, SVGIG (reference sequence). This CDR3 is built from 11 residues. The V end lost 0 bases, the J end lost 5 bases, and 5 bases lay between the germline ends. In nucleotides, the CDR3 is TGTGCCTGGAGTGTAGGGGACGAGCAGTACTTC. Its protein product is CAWSVGDEQYF.

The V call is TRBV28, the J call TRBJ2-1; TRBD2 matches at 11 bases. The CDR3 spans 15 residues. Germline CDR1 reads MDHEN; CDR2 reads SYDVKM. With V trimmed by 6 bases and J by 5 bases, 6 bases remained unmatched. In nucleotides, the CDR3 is TGTGCCAGCAGGGGGGGACTAGCGGCCGACAATGAGCAGTTCTTC. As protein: CASRGGLAADNEQFF.

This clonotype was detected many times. The CDR3 protein is CASSFPSQPQHF. CDR3 coding DNA: TGTGCCAGCAGTTTTCCAAGTCAGCCCCAGCATTTT. The chain joins TRBV12-3 or TRBV12-4 to TRBJ1-5; no reliable D call. CDR3 length: 12 amino acids. Trimming cost V 3 bases and J 6 bases, with 6 bases left between them.

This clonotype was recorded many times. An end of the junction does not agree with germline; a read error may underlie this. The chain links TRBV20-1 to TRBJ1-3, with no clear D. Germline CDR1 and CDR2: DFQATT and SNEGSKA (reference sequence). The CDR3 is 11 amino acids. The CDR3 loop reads CSADDKNTIFF. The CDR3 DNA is TGCAGTGCCGACGACAAAAACACCATATTTTTT.